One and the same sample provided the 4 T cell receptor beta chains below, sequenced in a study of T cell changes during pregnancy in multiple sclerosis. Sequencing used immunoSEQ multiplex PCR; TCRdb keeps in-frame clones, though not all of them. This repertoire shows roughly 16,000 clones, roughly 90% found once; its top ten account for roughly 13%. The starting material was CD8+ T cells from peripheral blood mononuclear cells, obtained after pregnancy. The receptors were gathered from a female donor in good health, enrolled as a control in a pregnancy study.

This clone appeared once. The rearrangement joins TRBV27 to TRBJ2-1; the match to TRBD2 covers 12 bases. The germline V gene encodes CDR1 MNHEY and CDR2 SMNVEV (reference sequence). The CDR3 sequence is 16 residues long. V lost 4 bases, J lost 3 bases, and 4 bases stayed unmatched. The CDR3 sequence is CASSSGTSGYYNEQFF. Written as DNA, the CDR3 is TGTGCCAGCAGTTCAGGGACTAGCGGGTACTACAATGAGCAGTTCTTC.

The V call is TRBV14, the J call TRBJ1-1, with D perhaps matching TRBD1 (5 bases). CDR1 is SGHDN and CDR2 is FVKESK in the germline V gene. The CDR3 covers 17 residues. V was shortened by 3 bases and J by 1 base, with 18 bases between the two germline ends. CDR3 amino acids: CASSHRTPGVWNTEAFF. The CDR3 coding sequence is TGTGCCAGCAGCCATAGGACACCGGGGGTTTGGAACACTGAAGCTTTCTTT.

The CDR3 DNA reads TGTGCCAGCAGTGAAGAGGAGGGGGGGTTTAATGAGCAGTTCTTC. Its translation: CASSEEEGGFNEQFF. This chain uses TRBV6-1 with TRBJ2-1, with D perhaps TRBD2 (7 bases). V was trimmed by 1 base and J by 7 bases, leaving 14 bases between them. This CDR3 region has 15 residues. Germline CDR1 is MNHNS and CDR2 is SASEGT.

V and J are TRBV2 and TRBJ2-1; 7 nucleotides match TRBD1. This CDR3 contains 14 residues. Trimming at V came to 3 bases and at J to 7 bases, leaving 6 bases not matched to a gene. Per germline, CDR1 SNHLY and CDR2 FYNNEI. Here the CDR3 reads CASSDSARGNEQFF. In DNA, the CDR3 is TGTGCCAGCAGTGACTCGGCCAGGGGGAATGAGCAGTTCTTC. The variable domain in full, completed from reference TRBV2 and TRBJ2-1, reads EPEVTQTPSHQVTQMGQEVILRCVPISNHLYFYWYRQILGQKVEFLVSFYNNEISEKSEIFDDQFSVERPDGSNFTLKIRSTKLEDSAMYFCASSDSARGNEQFFGPGTRLTVL.